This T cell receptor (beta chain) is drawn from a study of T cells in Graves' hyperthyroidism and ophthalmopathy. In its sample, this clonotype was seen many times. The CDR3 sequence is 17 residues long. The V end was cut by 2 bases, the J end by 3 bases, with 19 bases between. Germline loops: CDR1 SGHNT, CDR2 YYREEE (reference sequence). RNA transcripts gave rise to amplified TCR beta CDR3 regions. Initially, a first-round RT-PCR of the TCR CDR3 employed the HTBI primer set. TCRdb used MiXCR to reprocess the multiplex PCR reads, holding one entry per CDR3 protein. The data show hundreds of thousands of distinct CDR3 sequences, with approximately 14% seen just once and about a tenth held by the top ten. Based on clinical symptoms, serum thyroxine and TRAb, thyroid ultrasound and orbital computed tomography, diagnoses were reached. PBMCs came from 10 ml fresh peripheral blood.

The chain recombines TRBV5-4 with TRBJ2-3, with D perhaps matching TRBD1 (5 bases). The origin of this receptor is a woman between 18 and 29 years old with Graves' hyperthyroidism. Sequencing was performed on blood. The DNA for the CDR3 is TGTGCCAGCAGCTTTAAAGGTCTGGGCAGGGTTACAGATACGCAGTATTTT. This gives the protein CASSFKGLGRVTDTQYF.